What follows are 19 T cell receptor beta chains derived from one specimen sequenced in a study of OX40 agonist ivuxolimab in advanced cancers. Receptor amplification or capture employed the immunoSEQ multiplex PCR assay. In its TCRdb copy, this immuneACCESS table keeps in-frame sequences only and misses some clones. Where compared with another copy, unresolved V genes explain less than half of these, and the others have no known cause. Within this sample are under 20,000 clones, with around 65% of them counted one time only. The ten largest clones take up roughly 9.1% of the sample. The sample was CD4+ or CD8+ T cells sorted from blood, taken in a trial of the OX40 agonist ivuxolimab. These receptor sequences come from an adult with an advanced solid tumor such as melanoma, head and neck, liver or kidney cancer.

This rearrangement joins TRBV10-2 to TRBJ2-5, with 10 bases aligning to TRBD2. Germline V gives CDR1 WSHSY, CDR2 SAAADI. This CDR3 is 14 amino acids long. V shed 4 bases, J shed 12 bases, and the junction held 11 bases outside the gene matches. CDR3 protein: CASSASGGALGEYF. CDR3 bases: TGCGCCAGCAGTGCGAGCGGGGGGGCCCTGGGGGAGTACTTC.

The chain carries TRBV19 and TRBJ2-1; no definite D call. The V and J ends lost 2 bases and 5 bases respectively, with 10 bases between them. The CDR3 extends over 14 amino acids. Germline CDR1 and CDR2: LNHDA and SQIVND (reference sequence). CDR3 DNA sequence: TGTGCCAGTAGTATACAGGTGGTGGACAATGAGCAGTTCTTC. Encoded protein: CASSIQVVDNEQFF. Full variable domain (missing parts from reference TRBV19 and TRBJ2-1): DGGITQSPKYLFRKEGQNVTLSCEQNLNHDAMYWYRQDPGQGLRLIYYSQIVNDFQKGDIAEGYSVSREKKESFPLTVTSAQKNPTAFYLCASSIQVVDNEQFFGPGTRLTVL.

The sample holds a few counts of this clone. The gene calls are TRBV7-8 and TRBJ2-1, with D hard to call. The V end was cut by 0 bases, the J end by 12 bases, with 12 bases between. Germline CDR1 is SGHVS and CDR2 is FQNEAQ. The CDR3 covers 13 residues. CDR3 sequence: CASSLAPRNGQFF. CDR3 DNA: TGTGCCAGCAGCTTAGCGCCGAGGAACGGGCAGTTCTTC.

The rearrangement joins TRBV7-9 to TRBJ2-7; 15 positions agree with TRBD2. There are 17 residues in the CDR3. V gave up 5 bases and J gave up 0 bases; unmatched junction bases: 5. Germline V gene data show CDR1 as SEHNR and CDR2 as FQNEAQ (reference sequence). Here the CDR3 reads CASSLGTSGGRSYEQYF. The CDR3 DNA reads TGTGCCAGCAGCCTAGGGACTAGCGGGGGGCGCTCCTACGAGCAGTACTTC. Full variable domain (outside the CDR3, taken from reference TRBV7-9 and TRBJ2-7): DTGVSQNPRHKITKRGQNVTFRCDPISEHNRLYWYRQTLGQGPEFLTYFQNEAQLEKSRLLSDRFSAERPKGSFSTLEIQRTEQGDSAMYLCASSLGTSGGRSYEQYFGPGTRLTVT.

The V gene is TRBV9, the J gene TRBJ2-5, with D possibly being TRBD1 (6 bases). Germline V gene sequence: CDR1 SGDLS, CDR2 YYNGEE. The CDR3 is 14 amino acids. The V end was cut by 0 bases, the J end by 2 bases, with 8 bases between. The CDR3 DNA is TGTGCCAGCAGCGTAGCGGGGACACAAGAGACCCAGTACTTC. Translated, it gives CASSVAGTQETQYF. Full variable domain (rest looked up from reference TRBV9 and TRBJ2-5): DSGVTQTPKHLITATGQRVTLRCSPRSGDLSVYWYQQSLDQGLQFLIQYYNGEERAKGNILERFSAQQFPDLHSELNLSSLELGDSALYFCASSVAGTQETQYFGPGTRLLVL.

The chain couples TRBV7-9 to TRBJ2-7; D not certain. Germline V CDR1 and CDR2: SEHNR, FQNEAQ (reference sequence). The CDR3 length is 19 residues. Between the trimmed V and J ends, which lost 3 bases and 0 bases, there was a span of 24 bases. CDR3 protein: CASSFPILTTGPSSYEQYF. As DNA, the CDR3 is TGTGCCAGCAGCTTTCCCATTTTGACCACCGGTCCCAGCTCCTACGAGCAGTACTTC. The full variable domain, in which reference TRBV7-9 and TRBJ2-7 provide the parts outside the CDR3, is DTGVSQNPRHKITKRGQNVTFRCDPISEHNRLYWYRQTLGQGPEFLTYFQNEAQLEKSRLLSDRFSAERPKGSFSTLEIQRTEQGDSAMYLCASSFPILTTGPSSYEQYFGPGTRLTVT.

This clone came up once. The chain is built from TRBV10-1 and TRBJ2-2, with 8 bases lining up with TRBD1. V shed 8 bases, J shed 4 bases, and the junction held 9 bases outside the gene matches. Germline loops: CDR1 WNHNN, CDR2 SYGVQD (reference sequence). The CDR3 contains 15 residues. The CDR3 nucleotides read TGCGCCAGCGGAGGACAGGGCACAGGCACCGGGGAGCTGTTTTTT. This translates into CASGGQGTGTGELFF.

The chain is built from TRBV28 and TRBJ2-3, with 14 bases lining up with TRBD2. V lost 5 bases to trimming and J lost 5 bases; unmatched junction nucleotides: 6. The CDR3 spans 16 residues. From germline, CDR1 is MDHEN and CDR2 SYDVKM. DNA of the CDR3: TGTGCCAGCAGTCTGACTAGCGGGGGGGCAGGAGATACGCAGTATTTT. Its protein product is CASSLTSGGAGDTQYF.

The chain employs TRBV2 and TRBJ1-4, with D possibly being TRBD1 (5 bases). Trimming took off 6 bases at V and 1 base at J, with 24 bases between the two ends. The CDR3 sequence is 19 residues long. CDR1 is SNHLY and CDR2 is FYNNEI in the germline V gene. CDR3 nucleotide sequence: TGTGCCAGCAGAGTGGACCGGACATCTCCGGTGGGAACTAATGAAAAACTGTTTTTT. Amino acids: CASRVDRTSPVGTNEKLFF.

This chain connects TRBV2 to TRBJ2-3; D is perhaps TRBD2 (6 bases). The ends were cut back, 6 bases at V and 4 bases at J, with 8 bases in the middle. This CDR3 region has 12 residues. CDR1 is SNHLY and CDR2 is FYNNEI in the germline V gene. The CDR3 DNA sequence: TGTGCCAGCAGAGCGGGCCCAGATACGCAGTATTTT. Protein sequence: CASRAGPDTQYF.

By its share, this clone is medium-sized (0.01 to 0.1%). Other DNA variants within this sample encode the same CDR3. The V gene is TRBV7-9, the J gene TRBJ2-7; D is perhaps TRBD1 (5 bases). The CDR3 sequence is 13 residues long. V was pared by 5 bases and J by 6 bases, with 14 bases between. CDR1 is SEHNR, CDR2 FQNEAQ, per germline (reference sequence). The CDR3 coding sequence is TGTGCCAGCAGCCGGCAAACAGGCCTCGAGCAGTACTTC. This encodes CASSRQTGLEQYF.

Comments on this clone: Other DNA sequences within the sample encode an identical CDR3. The chain combines TRBV18 with TRBJ2-7; no clear D. The CDR3 contains 13 residues. Germline V gene data show CDR1 as KGHSH and CDR2 as LQKENI. V gave up 3 bases and J gave up 3 bases, with 9 bases separating them. The CDR3 protein is CASSPGRDYEQYF. The CDR3 bases are TGTGCCAGCTCACCCGGACGAGACTACGAGCAGTACTTC.

This clone was seen a single time. The rearrangement joins TRBV28 to TRBJ1-5; 8 bases are shared with TRBD1. The CDR3 has 15 residues. Germline V gene data show CDR1 as MDHEN and CDR2 as SYDVKM. After removal of 1 base from V and 6 bases from J, the junction contained 5 bases not matched to a gene. The CDR3 sequence is CASSLSPGGVQPQHF. The CDR3 nucleotides are TGTGCCAGCAGTTTATCCCCAGGGGGCGTTCAGCCCCAGCATTTT.

The chain is built from TRBV11-2 and TRBJ2-3; 10 bases agree with TRBD1. There are 16 residues in the CDR3. Germline V lookup: CDR1 SGHAT, CDR2 FQNNGV. Unmatched junction bases numbered 7, after V lost 3 bases and J lost 4 bases. The CDR3 DNA reads TGTGCCAGCAGCTTTCTTTCCGGACAGGGGGCAGATACGCAGTATTTT. Its translation: CASSFLSGQGADTQYF.

The sample holds a few counts of this clone. CDR3 in amino acids: CAIRRDREETEAFF. The CDR3 DNA reads as TGTGCCATCAGGAGGGACAGGGAAGAGACTGAAGCTTTCTTT. The chain carries TRBV10-3 and TRBJ1-1, with 9 bases that match TRBD1. This CDR3 is built from 14 residues. Germline V gene lookup returns CDR1 ENHRY and CDR2 SYGVKD. Trimming at V came to 6 bases and at J to 5 bases, leaving 7 bases not matched to a gene.

This chain links TRBV7-2 with TRBJ1-6; 7 nucleotides agree with TRBD1. The ends lost 6 bases at V and 7 bases at J; junction bases unmatched: 6. The CDR3 covers 14 residues. The germline CDR1 and CDR2 sequences are SGHTA and FQGNSA. The CDR3 protein is CASRPTGENSPLHF. The CDR3 region has the DNA TGTGCCAGCAGACCCACAGGGGAGAATTCACCCCTCCACTTT.

The chain's CDR3 is CASSYSRLKEQFF. The CDR3 bases are TGTGCCAGCAGTTACTCCCGACTCAAAGAGCAGTTCTTC. This chain links TRBV6-5 with TRBJ2-1, with no clear D. The CDR3 is made up of 13 amino acids. Germline V lookup: CDR1 MNHEY, CDR2 SVGAGI. Trimming stripped 0 bases from V and 10 bases from J, with 10 bases between.

This rearrangement joins TRBV5-6 to TRBJ2-7; D might be TRBD1 or TRBD2, each matching 6 bases. Germline CDR1 reads SGHDT; CDR2 reads YYEEEE. V lost 5 bases, J lost 6 bases, and 21 bases lay in between. This CDR3 is built from 15 residues. The CDR3 reads CASSGGAGAYVEQYF. Here the CDR3 DNA reads TGTGCCAGCAGTGGAGGGGCAGGGGCATATGTCGAGCAGTACTTC.

The rearrangement links TRBV27 to TRBJ2-3, with D hard to call. The CDR3 has 15 residues. The germline V gene encodes CDR1 MNHEY and CDR2 SMNVEV (reference sequence). V lost 3 bases to trimming and J lost 7 bases, with 17 bases between them. The CDR3 DNA sequence: TGTGCCAGCAGTTTCCGTTCCCGGGTCAAGAATACGCAGTATTTT. This sequence encodes CASSFRSRVKNTQYF.